The entry below gives a single T cell receptor beta chain sequence along with its context. This entry belongs to a study of technical replicates of blood from several donors. Clones were sequenced by immunoSEQ multiplex PCR, and TCRdb holds only the in-frame ones, with some missing. The sample includes tens of thousands of clones, 85% to 95% of them seen just once. The CDR3 consists of 15 residues. J gave up 7 bases and V 3 bases, and 6 bases lay outside the gene matches. Germline V gene lookup returns CDR1 MDHEN and CDR2 SYDVKM. The sequence was obtained from a human donor in good health. The sequencing sample was made of T cells isolated from PBMCs. The chain carries TRBV28 and TRBJ2-2; TRBD2 aligns across 9 bases. The CDR3 DNA reads TGTGCCAGCAGTTTTGTAGCGGGAGCCGACGGGGAGCTGTTTTTT. Encoded protein: CASSFVAGADGELFF. The variable domain in full, with the rest retrieved from reference TRBV28 and TRBJ2-2, is DVKVTQSSRYLVKRTGEKVFLECVQDMDHENMFWYRQDPGLGLRLIYFSYDVKMKEKGDIPEGYSVSREKKERFSLILESASTNQTSMYLCASSFVAGADGELFFGEGSRLTVL.